This TCR beta chain was sequenced for a study of blood T cell repertoires in COVID-19. Study at large: The United States, Italy and Spain provided the acute and convalescent COVID-19 samples.

Profiling relied on immunoSEQ multiplex PCR, and the TCRdb table lists in-frame clones only, not all of them. Here the sample spans approximately 480,000 clones, approximately 92% being singletons. V lost 0 bases, J lost 4 bases, and 6 bases lay in between. This CDR3 has 13 residues. Germline lookup yields CDR1 SEHNR and CDR2 FQNEAQ (reference sequence). Patients in Seattle were enrolled during active infection, then followed longitudinally. What was sequenced was peripheral blood. The chain couples TRBV7-9 to TRBJ2-5, with no clear D. This receptor was taken from a man aged 18 to 30 with COVID-19, enrolled during active disease. The DNA for the CDR3 is TGTGCCAGCAGCTTAGCTCCCTTAGAGACCCAGTACTTC. Translating gives CASSLAPLETQYF.